The text below deals with one T cell receptor (beta chain). RNA transcripts served as the template for amplifying TCR beta CDR3 regions. Using the HTBI primer set, a first-round RT-PCR was run on the TCR CDR3. TCRdb redid the calling of the multiplex PCR reads with MiXCR, one entry per CDR3 protein. The sample shows roughly 660,000 distinct CDR3 sequences, around 15% of them seen only once. This specimen comes from a study of T cells in Graves' hyperthyroidism and ophthalmopathy. CDR1 SEHNR and CDR2 FQNEAQ come from the germline V gene (reference sequence). Trimming stripped 5 bases from V and 2 bases from J, with 14 bases between. The CDR3 has 15 residues. Graves' hyperthyroidism showing no ophthalmopathy progression within 18 months was considered stable. Pregnant or lactating patients were excluded, as were those with uncontrolled infection or other autoimmune disease. An approximately 9.8 ml volume of fresh peripheral blood provided the PBMCs.

Sequenced: blood. The TCR comes from a man in his forties or fifties with Graves' hyperthyroidism. The J gene is TRBJ2-3, the V gene TRBV7-9; a possible D gene is TRBD1 (6 bases). The CDR3 region has the DNA TGTGCCAGCAGCCCAATGGACAGAACCACAGATACGCAGTATTTT. Protein product: CASSPMDRTTDTQYF.